The T cell receptor beta chain described here comes from a study of T cells in Graves' hyperthyroidism and ophthalmopathy. CDR1 is ENHRY, CDR2 SYGVKD, per germline. CDR3 size: 14 residues. The V end was cut by 10 bases, the J end by 0 bases, with 16 bases between. What was amplified from RNA transcripts were TCR beta CDR3 regions. Carried out on the TCR CDR3, a first-round RT-PCR used the HTBI primer set. TCRdb processed the multiplex PCR reads anew with MiXCR; each CDR3 protein has one entry. Of about 840,000 distinct CDR3 sequences in the sample, over 35% were seen once. V is TRBV10-3 and J is TRBJ2-7; D is ambiguous. The sequenced sample was blood. The sequence was obtained from a man younger than 30 with Graves' hyperthyroidism. The CDR3 loop reads CASGPAESSYEQYF. The CDR3 DNA reads TGTGCCAGCGGTCCGGCTGAGAGCTCCTACGAGCAGTACTTC.